A single sample gave rise to the 4 T cell receptor beta chains below, sequenced in a study of beta chain features in type 1 diabetes. Every isolated RNA sample was fully reverse transcribed, so sequencing captured expressed TCRB transcripts. The data were produced by immunoSEQ multiplex PCR, yet TCRdb's version contains in-frame clones alone and is incomplete. This sample has hundreds of thousands of clones; about 15% occur once, and the top ten carry over 5%. Sequenced input: central memory CD4+ T cells from blood. The source of these receptors is a man aged 25 to 40 in good health.

On this clone itself: Other DNA sequences in the same sample also yield this CDR3. The gene calls are TRBV4-2 and TRBJ1-2, with 8 bases identical to TRBD1. With V trimmed by 0 bases and J by 3 bases, 0 bases remained unmatched. Germline CDR1 reads LGHNA; CDR2 reads YNFKEQ. CDR3 length equals 14 residues. CDR3 coding DNA: TGTGCCAGCAGCCAAGACAGGGGGCACTATGGCTACACCTTC. This sequence encodes CASSQDRGHYGYTF.

The chain has TRBV9 and TRBJ2-7; the match to TRBD1 covers 9 bases. The CDR3 is 15 residues long. V lost 4 bases and J lost 2; bases outside the gene matches: 7. Germline V CDR1 and CDR2: SGDLS, YYNGEE. CDR3: CASSHGQGRTYEQYF. For the CDR3, the DNA is TGTGCCAGCAGCCACGGACAGGGGAGGACCTACGAGCAGTACTTC.

V gene TRBV7-8 combines with J gene TRBJ2-7, with TRBD2 identical over 7 bases. Germline values: CDR1 SGHVS, CDR2 FQNEAQ. Trimming at V came to 7 bases and at J to 6 bases, leaving 15 bases not matched to a gene. The CDR3 loop spans 15 amino acids. CDR3 sequence (DNA): TGTGCCAGCACCGCCTTGTCCTCCTCGGGGGGCGAGCAGTACGTC. This sequence encodes CASTALSSSGGEQYV.

This clone has a count of ten or more. The chain couples TRBV18 to TRBJ2-5; the match to TRBD1 covers 7 bases. With 0 bases clipped from V and 5 bases from J, the junction kept 6 bases outside the gene matches. Germline V lookup: CDR1 KGHSH, CDR2 LQKENI. The CDR3 loop spans 15 amino acids. The CDR3 DNA is TGTGCCAGCTCACCACCGTTTGCCAGGGGGGAGACCCAGTACTTC. Protein product: CASSPPFARGETQYF.